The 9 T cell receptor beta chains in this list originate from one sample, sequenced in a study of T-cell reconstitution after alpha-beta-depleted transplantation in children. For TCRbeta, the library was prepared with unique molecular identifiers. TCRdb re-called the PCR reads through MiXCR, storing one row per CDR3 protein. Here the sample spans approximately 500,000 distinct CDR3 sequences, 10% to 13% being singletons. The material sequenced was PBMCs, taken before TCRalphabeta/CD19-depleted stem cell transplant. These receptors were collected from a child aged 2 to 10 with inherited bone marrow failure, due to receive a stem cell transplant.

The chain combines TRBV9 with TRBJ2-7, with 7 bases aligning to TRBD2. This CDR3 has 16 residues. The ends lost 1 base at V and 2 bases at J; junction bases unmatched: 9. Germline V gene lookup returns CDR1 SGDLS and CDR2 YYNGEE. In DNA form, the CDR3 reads TGTGCCAGCAGCGTACGCGGGCTAGCGGAACCCTACGAGCAGTACTTC. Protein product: CASSVRGLAEPYEQYF.

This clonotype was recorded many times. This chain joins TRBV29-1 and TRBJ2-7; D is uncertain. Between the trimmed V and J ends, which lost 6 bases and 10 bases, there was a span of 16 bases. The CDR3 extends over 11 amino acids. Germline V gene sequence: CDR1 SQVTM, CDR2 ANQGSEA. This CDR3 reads CSVEQAGRQYF. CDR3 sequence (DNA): TGCAGCGTGGAGCAGGCTGGGCGTCAGTACTTC.

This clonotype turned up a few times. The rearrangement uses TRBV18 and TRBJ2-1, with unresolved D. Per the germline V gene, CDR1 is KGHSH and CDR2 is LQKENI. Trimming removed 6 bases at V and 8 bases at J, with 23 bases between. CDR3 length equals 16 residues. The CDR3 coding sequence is TGTGCCAGCTCCACCGGTGGAGATCTCACACTCTATGAGCAGTTCTTC. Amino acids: CASSTGGDLTLYEQFF.

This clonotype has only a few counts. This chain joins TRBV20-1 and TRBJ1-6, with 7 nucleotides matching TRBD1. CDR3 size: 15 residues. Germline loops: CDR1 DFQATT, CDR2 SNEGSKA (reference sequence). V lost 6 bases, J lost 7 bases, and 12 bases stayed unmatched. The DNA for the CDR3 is TGCAGTGCCACAATGACAGGGAAATCAAATTCACCCCTCCACTTT. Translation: CSATMTGKSNSPLHF.

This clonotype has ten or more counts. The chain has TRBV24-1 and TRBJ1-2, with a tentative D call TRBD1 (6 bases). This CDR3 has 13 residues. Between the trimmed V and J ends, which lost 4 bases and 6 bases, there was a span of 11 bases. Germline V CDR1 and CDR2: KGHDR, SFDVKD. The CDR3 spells CATSDRGSHGYTF. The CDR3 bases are TGTGCCACCAGTGACAGGGGATCGCATGGCTACACCTTC.

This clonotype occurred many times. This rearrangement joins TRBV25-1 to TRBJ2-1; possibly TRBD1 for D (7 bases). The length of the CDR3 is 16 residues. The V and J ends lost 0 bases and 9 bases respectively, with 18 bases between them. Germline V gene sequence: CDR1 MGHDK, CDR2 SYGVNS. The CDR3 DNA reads TGTGCCAGCAGTGAATATCGAGGGGGCGGGGTTGTTGAGCAGTTCTTC. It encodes CASSEYRGGGVVEQFF.

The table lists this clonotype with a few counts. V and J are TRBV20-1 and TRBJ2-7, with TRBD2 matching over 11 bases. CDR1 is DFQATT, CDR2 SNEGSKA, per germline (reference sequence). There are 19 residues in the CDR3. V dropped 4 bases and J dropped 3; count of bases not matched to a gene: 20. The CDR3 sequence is CSATPMKTSGNLDLYEQYF. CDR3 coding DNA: TGCAGTGCTACACCCATGAAGACTAGCGGGAATCTGGATCTCTACGAGCAGTACTTC.

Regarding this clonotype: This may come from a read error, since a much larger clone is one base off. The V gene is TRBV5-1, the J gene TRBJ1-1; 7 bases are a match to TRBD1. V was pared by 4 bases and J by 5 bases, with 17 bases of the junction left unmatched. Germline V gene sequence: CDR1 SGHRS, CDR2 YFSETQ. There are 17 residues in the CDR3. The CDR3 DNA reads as TGCGCCAGCAGCCCGAGACAGGGCCCTTCCGCAGGGACTGAAGCTTTCTTT. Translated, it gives CASSPRQGPSAGTEAFF.

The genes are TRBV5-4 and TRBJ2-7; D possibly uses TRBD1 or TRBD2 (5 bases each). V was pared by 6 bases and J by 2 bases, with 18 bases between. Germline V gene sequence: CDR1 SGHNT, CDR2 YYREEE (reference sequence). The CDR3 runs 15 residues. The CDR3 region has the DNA TGTGCCAGCACCTCCCGGGACCGTATCACCTACGAGCAGTACTTC. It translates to CASTSRDRITYEQYF. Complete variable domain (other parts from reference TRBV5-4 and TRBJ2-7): ETGVTQSPTHLIKTRGQQVTLRCSSQSGHNTVSWYQQALGQGPQFIFQYYREEENGRGNFPPRFSGLQFPNYSSELNVNALELDDSALYLCASTSRDRITYEQYFGPGTRLTVT.